This T cell receptor (beta chain) comes out of a study of shared clonotypes between healthy human individuals (dated by TCRdb to 2019 to 2021). A note on the overall study: Two women and a few men aged 18 to 49 years were included in the cohort. To increase sequencing depth and limit assay-specific biases, TCR repertoire library preparation and sequencing were carried out by different laboratories using diverse techniques. For each donor, three plates each were used for CD4 naive and CD4 memory, two plates were used for CD8 naive, and one plate was used for CD8 memory. To estimate repertoire size and how much clonotype sharing occurs between individuals, the study deeply sequenced the blood TCR repertoires of several healthy adults. Each donor's leukapheresis produced roughly between roughly 0.85 and 10 billion PBMCs.

Using the deep immunoSEQ assay, TCR CDR3 regions were amplified from genomic DNA by multiplex PCR. Extracted genomic DNA from each cell subset was distributed evenly across all wells of several immunoSEQ 96-well plates, and each plate was treated as a replicate. Each replicate PCR for sorted subsets received approximately 200 ng genomic DNA, equal to roughly 29,000 T cell genomes. The purified libraries were quantified using a Qubit 3.0 fluorometer, sized with a Bioanalyzer 2100, and then quantified again using the KAPA Library Quantification kit. A separate single-read 150-cycle Illumina NextSeq 550 flow cell was used to sequence each immunoSEQ 96-well plate. The paper's data handling went like this. Because only junctional sequences without quality scores were contained in the immunoSEQ output, filtering matching that applied to full-length reads could not be performed. Sequences were annotated with PyIR, a Python wrapper for IgBLAST v1.9, and V/J genes and CDR3 were assigned using IMGT germline references. Any read was removed if the V/J assignment was weak (E-value above 1e-6), the CDR3 was missing, or the read contained stop codons, out-of-frame junctions, or ambiguous translated residues. A V3J clonotype was defined by an identical inferred V gene, J gene, and CDR3 amino acid sequence. Percentage overlap between repertoires was computed as shared unique clonotypes divided by the size of the smaller repertoire. Repertoire richness was assessed with RTK rarefaction, the Chao1 estimator, and Recon v2.1 estimates of unobserved clonotypes. Generation probabilities were computed with OLGA for all TCRbeta clonotypes obtained by the gDNA method from several donors. TCRdb took this table from immuneACCESS and kept in-frame rearrangements with V and J called. Such tables lack part of the clones; where checked against another copy, unresolved V genes explain under half of the gap, and the rest is unexplained. Clone size and the V and J calls come from that table; the DNA yielded D and trimming. For this sample there are about 820,000 clones; roughly 92% appear just once. Of the sample, 24% is held by the ten largest clones.

Taken from cysteine to phenylalanine, the CDR3 has 15 residues. Only the CDR3 part of the read is kept: 45 bases, read in frame from the first base. Germline trimming amounts to 5 bases on V and 2 bases on J, with 8 as the count of junction bases outside the gene matches. The germline V gene (reference sequence) sets CDR1 to MNHEY and CDR2 to SMNVEV. CD8 naive samples were obtained by positive selection for CCR7 among CD45RO-negative cells, yielding a CD45RA+CCR7+ population from which TemRA cells were excluded. Donors were healthy HIV-negative adults with no recently reported acute infections or vaccinations. Only Caucasian adults living in Nashville, Tennessee, USA were represented among the donors. Blood was collected by leukapheresis, and PBMCs were isolated by Ficoll-Histopaque density gradient centrifugation and then cryopreserved in liquid nitrogen vapor phase. Purity and quantity of every magnetically sorted T cell population were checked by analytical flow cytometry. Genomic DNA was isolated from each sorted fraction and quantified by UV absorbance on a Nanodrop 2000c.

Worth noting for this clone: Its antigen is unknown. The record has no base qualities; no much larger clone is one base away.

The paper as a whole reports these results and caveats: Sampling was limited to blood, and TCR repertoires in tissue likely differ from TCR repertoires in blood. Even with the large sequencing depth, rarefaction of the sorted-subset datasets indicated that sequencing was incomplete. Naive subsets generally had larger estimated clonotype richness than memory subsets. Higher generation probabilities were observed for clonotypes shared by all four sorted-subset donors than for non-shared clonotypes. Based on pairwise subsampling, the degree of clonotype sharing among donors was expected to be affected by sequencing depth. Approximately 5% of naive CD4, around 3.5% of naive CD8, roughly 2.4% of memory CD4, and over 0.35% of memory CD8 clonotypes were shared across a few donors. Because the study included only a small number of donors, the genetic and exposure-history diversity represented was limited.

Recombination linked TRBV27 to TRBJ2-7; 8 central nucleotides agree with TRBD1. The sequence was obtained from a man aged 30-40 years in good health. What was sequenced was naive CD8+ T cells sorted from blood. Explained via the paper, the cell subset or site label denotes: CD45RA+CCR7+. The CDR3 protein is CASSLYRDRTYEQYF. The sequenced DNA: TGTGCCAGCAGTCTGTACCGGGACAGGACCTACGAGCAGTACTTC.